These 10 T cell receptor beta chains came from one sample sequenced in a study of blood T cell repertoires in COVID-19. TCRdb keeps only in-frame clones here, not all; method: immunoSEQ multiplex PCR. Found here are roughly 340,000 clones, more than 75% of them singletons; the top ten hold more than 5%. The specimen sequenced was peripheral blood. The receptors shown here come from a woman in her fifties or sixties with COVID-19, enrolled during active disease.

The chain joins TRBV7-2 to TRBJ2-7, with 7 positions matching TRBD2. V was pared by 3 bases and J by 4 bases, with 12 bases of the junction left unmatched. The germline gives CDR1 SGHTA, CDR2 FQGNSA. The CDR3 has 16 amino acids. This CDR3 reads CASSLRAGMDVYEQYF. In DNA, the CDR3 is TGTGCCAGCAGCTTGAGAGCGGGGATGGATGTGTACGAGCAGTACTTC.

A note on this clone: Other DNA sequences in the sample encode the same CDR3. This chain uses TRBV5-1 with TRBJ2-5; TRBD1 might be the D (7 bases). The CDR3 extends over 13 amino acids. The ends were cut back, 0 bases at V and 5 bases at J, with 8 bases in the middle. Germline V gene sequence: CDR1 SGHRS, CDR2 YFSETQ. CDR3 residues: CASSLAGGETQYF. CDR3 bases: TGCGCCAGCAGCTTGGCAGGGGGGGAGACCCAGTACTTC.

In its sample, this clone was seen a few times. The chain has TRBV5-4 and TRBJ2-7; 7 bases are a match to TRBD1. Germline CDR1 SGHNT, CDR2 YYREEE (reference sequence). V dropped 2 bases and J dropped 3; count of bases not matched to a gene: 5. This CDR3 region has 14 residues. The CDR3 nucleotides are TGTGCCAGCAGCTTCCCGACAGGGAGCTACGAGCAGTACTTC. Protein: CASSFPTGSYEQYF.

The gene calls are TRBV5-1 and TRBJ2-7, with D tentatively TRBD2 (6 bases). This CDR3 is 14 amino acids long. Germline lookup yields CDR1 SGHRS and CDR2 YFSETQ. The ends were cut back, 6 bases at V and 3 bases at J, with 16 bases in the middle. The CDR3 DNA reads as TGCGCCAGCACCCAGGGAGGCACACGCTACGAGCAGTACTTC. The encoded protein is CASTQGGTRYEQYF.

This clone was seen just once. The gene calls are TRBV5-1 and TRBJ1-3, with TRBD1 identical over 8 bases. The CDR3 has 13 residues. Germline V gene lookup returns CDR1 SGHRS and CDR2 YFSETQ. Unmatched junction bases numbered 5, after V lost 5 bases and J lost 7 bases. Written as DNA, the CDR3 is TGCGCCAGCAGTCCAGGGGGCGGGAACACCATATATTTT. Protein product: CASSPGGGNTIYF. The whole variable domain, remainder taken from reference TRBV5-1 and TRBJ1-3, is KAGVTQTPRYLIKTRGQQVTLSCSPISGHRSVSWYQQTPGQGLQFLFEYFSETQRNKGNFPGRFSGRQFSNSRSEMNVSTLELGDSALYLCASSPGGGNTIYFGEGSWLTVV.

This sequence joins TRBV11-3 and TRBJ2-7, with 11 nucleotides matching TRBD2. V was clipped by 5 bases and J by 3 bases; unmatched bases: 15. Per germline, CDR1 SGHNT and CDR2 YENEEA. The CDR3 is made up of 18 amino acids. In DNA, the CDR3 is TGTGCCAGCAGCCCGACCCCTAGCGGGAGGCTCGGTCGCTACGAGCAGTACTTC. Translating gives CASSPTPSGRLGRYEQYF.

The rearrangement joins TRBV19 to TRBJ2-4, with a tentative D call TRBD1 (5 bases). Deletions cut 7 bases from V and 0 bases from J, with 13 bases between. This CDR3 spans 15 amino acids. Germline V CDR1 and CDR2: LNHDA, SQIVND (reference sequence). The CDR3 DNA sequence: TGTGCCAGTAAGACAGTTGAACTAGCCAAAAACATTCAGTACTTC. Protein: CASKTVELAKNIQYF. Drawing the rest from reference TRBV19 and TRBJ2-4, the complete variable domain is DGGITQSPKYLFRKEGQNVTLSCEQNLNHDAMYWYRQDPGQGLRLIYYSQIVNDFQKGDIAEGYSVSREKKESFPLTVTSAQKNPTAFYLCASKTVELAKNIQYFGAGTRLSVL.

The chain is built from TRBV14 and TRBJ2-1; 7 nucleotides match TRBD2. This CDR3 has 17 amino acids. V lost 9 bases, J lost 5 bases, and 19 bases stayed unmatched. Per the germline V gene, CDR1 is SGHDN and CDR2 is FVKESK. The CDR3, as DNA: TGTGCCAGGGAGGGGCGGGAGCCCAAGGTGAGACACAATGAGCAGTTCTTC. It yields the protein CAREGREPKVRHNEQFF.

CDR3 amino acids: CASSVGVGQAMGGYTF. The CDR3 nucleotides read TGTGCCAGCAGCGTAGGAGTGGGGCAGGCAATGGGGGGCTACACCTTC. J is TRBJ1-2 and V is TRBV9, with D possibly being TRBD1 (5 bases). The CDR3 consists of 16 residues. With 0 bases removed from V and 8 bases from J, the gap between germline ends came to 20 bases. Germline-derived CDR1 and CDR2 are SGDLS and YYNGEE.

This clone was seen once. The V gene is TRBV2, the J gene TRBJ1-1; D gene ambiguous. Germline assignment: CDR1 SNHLY and CDR2 FYNNEI. This CDR3 is 13 amino acids long. The V end lost 7 bases, the J end lost 1 base, and 10 bases lay between the germline ends. The CDR3 DNA reads TGTGCCAGCAATCGGGGAGGGAACACTGAAGCTTTCTTT. Translated, it gives CASNRGGNTEAFF. The variable domain in full, with the rest retrieved from reference TRBV2 and TRBJ1-1, is EPEVTQTPSHQVTQMGQEVILRCVPISNHLYFYWYRQILGQKVEFLVSFYNNEISEKSEIFDDQFSVERPDGSNFTLKIRSTKLEDSAMYFCASNRGGNTEAFFGQGTRLTVV.